The rows below give T cell receptor beta chains drawn from one sample of a study of T-cell reconstitution after alpha-beta-depleted transplantation in children. TCRdb called the PCR reads again in MiXCR, with one record for every CDR3 protein. The sample consists of approximately 510,000 distinct CDR3 sequences, about 18% of them appearing once. The sample was PBMCs from the stem cell graft donor, taken from the stem cell graft. The receptors were sampled from a human donor who donated a stem cell graft to a child with acute lymphoblastic leukemia. CDR3s include the opening cysteine and the closing phenylalanine or tryptophan. D genes are given only for firm matches. Only part of the rows carry a size: once, few, many, or a class if the clone is expanded.

DNA: TGTGCCAGCAGTGAAGTACTGACAGGGTCCACCGGGGAGCTGTTTTTT
CDR3: CASSEVLTGSTGELFF
J: TRBJ2-2
V: TRBV6-1
D: TRBD1
size: .

DNA: TGTGCCAGCAGCATCGACAGGGGGGTCTATGGCTACACCTTC
CDR3: CASSIDRGVYGYTF
J: TRBJ1-2
V: TRBV12-3/TRBV12-4
D: TRBD1
size: .

DNA: TGTGCCAGCAGCCACCAGGCCTCTAGCGGGAGTTCCTACGAGCAGTACTTC
CDR3: CASSHQASSGSSYEQYF
J: TRBJ2-7
V: TRBV4-2
D: TRBD2
size: .

DNA: TGTGCCAGTAGTGGGCTAGACGGTACCGGGGAGCTGTTTTTT
CDR3: CASSGLDGTGELFF
J: TRBJ2-2
V: TRBV19
D: .
size: .

DNA: TGTGCCACCAGCAGAGATGCCCACAATGAGCAGTTCTTC
CDR3: CATSRDAHNEQFF
J: TRBJ2-1
V: TRBV15
D: .
size: many

DNA: TGCGCCAGCGGGGGAATAGCGGGAGACCATGAGCAGTTCTTC
CDR3: CASGGIAGDHEQFF
J: TRBJ2-1
V: TRBV10-2
D: TRBD2
size: few

DNA: TGTGCCAGCAGCCTGACGGGACTAGCGGGAGTGGCGCAGTATTTT
CDR3: CASSLTGLAGVAQYF
J: TRBJ2-3
V: TRBV27
D: TRBD2
size: few

DNA: TGTGCCAGCAGTCAACAGGGGACTGGGGCCAACGTCCTGACTTTC
CDR3: CASSQQGTGANVLTF
J: TRBJ2-6
V: TRBV6-4
D: TRBD1
size: .

DNA: TGTGCCAGCAGCGCCGATAGCGGAAGATACAATGAGCAGTTCTTC
CDR3: CASSADSGRYNEQFF
J: TRBJ2-1
V: TRBV9
D: .
size: few

DNA: TGCAGTGCTAGAGGGAGAGGTAGCGCGGGAGGGTACCAAGAGACCCAGTACTTC
CDR3: CSARGRGSAGGYQETQYF
J: TRBJ2-5
V: TRBV20-1
D: TRBD2
size: few

DNA: TGTGCCAGCAGCCCCCCAGGCGGGAGCCACAATGAGCAGTTCTTC
CDR3: CASSPPGGSHNEQFF
J: TRBJ2-1
V: TRBV7-9
D: TRBD2
size: .

DNA: TGTGCCAGCAGCTACTGGACAGGGGGGTACGGGGAGCTGTTTTTT
CDR3: CASSYWTGGYGELFF
J: TRBJ2-2
V: TRBV5-5
D: TRBD1
size: few

DNA: TGTGCCAGCAGCGATACAGGGGGGCAGGGGGCCAACGTCCTGACTTTC
CDR3: CASSDTGGQGANVLTF
J: TRBJ2-6
V: TRBV13
D: TRBD1
size: .

DNA: TGTGCCAGCAGCTTAGGGGACCCCCGGGGCGATGAGCAGTTCTTC
CDR3: CASSLGDPRGDEQFF
J: TRBJ2-1
V: TRBV21-1
D: .
size: .

DNA: TGTGCCACCAGCGGGACTAGCGGGACGCCCTCCTACAATGAGCAGTTCTTC
CDR3: CATSGTSGTPSYNEQFF
J: TRBJ2-1
V: TRBV3-1
D: TRBD2
size: .

DNA: TGTGCCAGCAGAAAACAGGGGGAAGGGCAGCCCCAGCATTTT
CDR3: CASRKQGEGQPQHF
J: TRBJ1-5
V: TRBV7-9
D: TRBD1
size: .